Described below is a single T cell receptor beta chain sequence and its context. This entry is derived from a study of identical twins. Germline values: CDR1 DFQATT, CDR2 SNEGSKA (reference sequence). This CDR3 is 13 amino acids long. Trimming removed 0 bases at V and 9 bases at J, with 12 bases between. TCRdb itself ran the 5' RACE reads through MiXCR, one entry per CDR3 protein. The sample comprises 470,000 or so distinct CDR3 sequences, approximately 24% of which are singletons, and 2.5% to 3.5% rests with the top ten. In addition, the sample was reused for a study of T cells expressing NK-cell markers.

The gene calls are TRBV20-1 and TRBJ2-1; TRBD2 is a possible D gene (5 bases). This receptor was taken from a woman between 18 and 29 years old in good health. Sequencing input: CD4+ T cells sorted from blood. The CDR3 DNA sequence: TGCAGTGCTAGAGAAGTTAGCCGGGGTGAGCAGTTCTTC. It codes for CSAREVSRGEQFF.